This entry describes one TCR beta chain. This sample is drawn from a study of cytomegalovirus exposure and HLA in healthy donors. With 60 Vbeta and 13 Jbeta primers, the PCR was carried out. TCRdb's table, derived via immunoSEQ multiplex PCR, lists solely in-frame clones and lacks some. The sample shows about 150,000 clones, and around 1.5% sits with its ten largest clones. This CDR3 has 16 residues. Germline V gene sequence: CDR1 MNHNS, CDR2 SASEGT. The junction had 6 bases not matched to a gene; V was cut back by 1 base and J by 1 base. The material sequenced was PBMCs. The source of this sequence is a woman between 45 and 65 years old in good health and CMV-seronegative. The chain couples TRBV6-1 to TRBJ1-1, with 7 bases identical to TRBD1. This CDR3 reads CASSEGTGQGNTEAFF. The CDR3 DNA follows: TGTGCCAGCAGTGAAGGGACAGGCCAAGGGAACACTGAAGCTTTCTTT.